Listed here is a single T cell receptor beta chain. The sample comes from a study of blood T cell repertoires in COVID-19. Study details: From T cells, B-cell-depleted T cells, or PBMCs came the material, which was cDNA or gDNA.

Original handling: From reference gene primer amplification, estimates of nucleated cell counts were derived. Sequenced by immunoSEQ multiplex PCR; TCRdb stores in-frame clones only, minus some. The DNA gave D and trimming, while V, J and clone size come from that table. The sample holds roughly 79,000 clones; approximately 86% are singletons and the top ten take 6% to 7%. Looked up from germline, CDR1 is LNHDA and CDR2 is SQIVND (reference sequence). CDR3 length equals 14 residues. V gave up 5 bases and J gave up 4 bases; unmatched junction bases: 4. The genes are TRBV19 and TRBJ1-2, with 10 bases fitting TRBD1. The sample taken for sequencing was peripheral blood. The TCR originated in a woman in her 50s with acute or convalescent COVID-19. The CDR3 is CASSDRGRGYGYTF. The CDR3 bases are TGTGCCAGTAGTGACAGGGGGCGAGGCTATGGCTACACCTTC.